These 27 T cell receptor beta chains were all obtained from the same sample, sequenced in a study of T cells in Graves' hyperthyroidism and ophthalmopathy (dated by TCRdb to between 2019 and 2020). The library was generated by multiplex PCR. The run used an Illumina HiSeq 2000. The TCR beta CDR3 regions were amplified from RNA transcripts. A first-round RT-PCR of the TCR CDR3 used the HTBI primer set with the Qiagen OneStep RT-PCR kit. The public sequencing data were trimmed at Q25 with fastp and processed into clonotypes with MiXCR by TCRdb, which kept only in-frame beta chains. All rows with the same CDR3 protein become a single entry with the most common DNA and genes. The sample has around 660,000 distinct CDR3 sequences on record, about 45% of them singletons. Together, the top ten hold approximately 6.8% of the sample. What was sequenced was peripheral blood or thyroid tissue (not recorded which). Source of these receptors: an adult man with Graves' disease, either hyperthyroidism or ophthalmopathy (not recorded which).

The chain uses TRBV2 and TRBJ1-4; 9 bases match TRBD1. J was trimmed by 6 bases and V by 6 bases; bases with no gene match: 5. The CDR3 has 14 residues. Germline CDR1 reads SNHLY; CDR2 reads FYNNEI. CDR3 protein: CASRRTGVYEKLFF. The CDR3 DNA is TGTGCCAGCAGACGGACAGGGGTCTATGAAAAACTGTTTTTT.

The chain is built from TRBV6-5 and TRBJ2-5; TRBD2 aligns across 11 bases. In germline, CDR1 is MNHEY, CDR2 SVGAGI. V shed 6 bases and J 2 bases; nucleotides not matched to a gene: 5. The CDR3 is 15 amino acids. CDR3 amino acids: CASRGTSGPQETQYF. DNA of the CDR3: TGTGCCAGCAGGGGGACTAGCGGCCCACAAGAGACCCAGTACTTC.

The chain is built from TRBV12-3 or TRBV12-4 and TRBJ2-2, with a weak D call TRBD1 (5 bases). V dropped 5 bases and J dropped 1 base, with 8 bases sitting between them. The CDR3 length is 14 residues. The CDR3 spells CASSPQGNTGELFF. CDR3 DNA sequence: TGTGCCAGCAGTCCGCAGGGGAACACCGGGGAGCTGTTTTTT.

The chain has TRBV2 and TRBJ2-7; tentatively, D is TRBD1 (6 bases). The length of the CDR3 is 15 residues. Germline CDR1 reads SNHLY; CDR2 reads FYNNEI. With 6 bases removed from V and 2 bases from J, the gap between germline ends came to 17 bases. The DNA of the CDR3 is TGTGCCAGCAGCCAGTTCGCGGCAGGGGCCTACGAGCAGTACTTC. Translation: CASSQFAAGAYEQYF.

This clonotype has ten or more counts. The chain employs TRBV9 and TRBJ1-4, with no clear D. This CDR3 has 15 amino acids. The germline V gene has CDR1 SGDLS and CDR2 YYNGEE. Trimming cost V 0 bases and J 7 bases, with 13 bases left between them. The CDR3 DNA reads TGTGCCAGCAGCGTAGGTAGGGAAAGAGGTGAAAAACTGTTTTTT. As protein: CASSVGRERGEKLFF.

This clonotype was counted between two and nine times. The V gene is TRBV6-6, the J gene TRBJ1-4, with D perhaps TRBD1 (5 bases). V lost 11 bases, J lost 7 bases, and 14 bases lay in between. The germline V gene has CDR1 MNHNY and CDR2 SVGAGI (reference sequence). This CDR3 is 12 amino acids long. This CDR3 is CAGSHGGEKLFF. The CDR3 DNA sequence: TGTGCCGGAAGTCACGGGGGTGAAAAACTGTTTTTT.

The table lists this clonotype with many counts. This chain uses TRBV15 with TRBJ2-7, with a tentative D call TRBD2 (5 bases). From germline, CDR1 is LNHNV and CDR2 YYDKDF (reference sequence). Trimming took off 1 base at V and 1 base at J, with 8 bases between the two ends. This CDR3 spans 14 amino acids. The CDR3 region has the DNA TGTGCCACCAGCAGAGCGGACTTGTCCTACGAGCAGTACTTC. This sequence encodes CATSRADLSYEQYF.

This clonotype was seen a few times. This chain connects TRBV7-6 to TRBJ1-3, with D tentatively TRBD1 (5 bases). V was clipped by 1 base and J by 1 base, with 11 bases between them. The length of the CDR3 is 16 residues. Looked up from germline, CDR1 is SGHVS and CDR2 is FNYEAQ. CDR3 coding DNA: TGTGCCAGCAGCTTAGACTTCGGGGGGTCTGGAAACACCATATATTTT. Its protein is CASSLDFGGSGNTIYF.

The V and J genes are TRBV11-1 and TRBJ1-6; the match to TRBD1 covers 7 bases. Looked up from germline, CDR1 is SGHAT and CDR2 is FQDESV (reference sequence). The CDR3 length is 16 residues. With V trimmed by 4 bases and J by 11 bases, 14 bases remained unmatched. CDR3 DNA: TGTGCCAGCAGCTCGCACGACCTACAGGGGATGGCACCCCTCCACTTT. This codes for CASSSHDLQGMAPLHF. The whole variable domain, filled in from reference TRBV11-1 and TRBJ1-6, reads EAEVAQSPRYKITEKSQAVAFWCDPISGHATLYWYRQILGQGPELLVQFQDESVVDDSQLPKDRFSAERLKGVDSTLKIQPAELGDSAMYLCASSSHDLQGMAPLHFGNGTRLTVT.

The rearrangement uses TRBV7-2 and TRBJ2-6; TRBD2 matches 8 bases. Germline CDR1 reads SGHTA; CDR2 reads FQGNSA. This CDR3 comprises 17 residues. Trimming at V came to 5 bases and at J to 1 base, leaving 7 bases not matched to a gene. The CDR3 coding sequence is TGTGCCAGCAGCCAGAGGGCTAGCGGGTCTGGGGCCAACGTCCTGACTTTC. It translates to CASSQRASGSGANVLTF.

This clonotype was counted ten times or more. The chain uses TRBV29-1 and TRBJ2-7; unclear D gene. The CDR3 contains 11 residues. The germline CDR1 and CDR2 sequences are SQVTM and ANQGSEA. V lost 6 bases and J lost 4, with 10 bases in between. The DNA for the CDR3 is TGCAGCGTAGCCGGAAAGTACGAGCAGTACTTC. The encoded protein is CSVAGKYEQYF.

The rearrangement joins TRBV7-2 to TRBJ2-7, with D unresolved. Germline values: CDR1 SGHTA, CDR2 FQGNSA. This CDR3 has 14 residues. Trimming took 5 bases from V and 4 from J, leaving 15 bases between them. CDR3 sequence reads: CASSDDKGYYEQYF. CDR3 bases: TGTGCCAGCAGCGACGACAAGGGATATTACGAGCAGTACTTC.

The gene calls are TRBV19 and TRBJ1-6; D ambiguous. The CDR3 contains 13 residues. V was pared by 7 bases and J by 9 bases, with 13 bases between. Germline V gene lookup returns CDR1 LNHDA and CDR2 SQIVND (reference sequence). The CDR3 coding sequence is TGTGCCAGTAACTTACCGGGGAGTTCACCCCTCCACTTT. Residues: CASNLPGSSPLHF.

This clonotype was picked up many times. CDR3 sequence reads: CATSEPGSNQPQHF. The CDR3 coding sequence is TGTGCCACCAGTGAACCAGGAAGCAATCAGCCCCAGCATTTT. The chain uses TRBV24-1 and TRBJ1-5, with D unresolved. Germline V gene lookup returns CDR1 KGHDR and CDR2 SFDVKD. This CDR3 is built from 14 residues. V gave up 4 bases and J gave up 1 base, with 7 bases separating them.

There are a few counts of this clonotype. The chain recombines TRBV2 with TRBJ1-3; no reliable D call. There are 14 residues in the CDR3. Germline V CDR1 and CDR2: SNHLY, FYNNEI. The V end lost 6 bases, the J end lost 0 bases, and 9 bases lay between the germline ends. CDR3 nucleotide sequence: TGTGCCAGCAGGTCGGAACCCTCTGGAAACACCATATATTTT. Translating gives CASRSEPSGNTIYF.

This clonotype was observed at least ten times. The chain is built from TRBV24-1 and TRBJ2-7; 9 nucleotides align to TRBD1. The J segment lost 1 base and the V segment lost 6 bases, leaving 6 bases of the junction unmatched. The CDR3 spans 15 residues. The germline gives CDR1 KGHDR, CDR2 SFDVKD. CDR3 residues: CATSPGQGGSYEQYF. CDR3 DNA: TGTGCCACCAGTCCGGGACAGGGCGGGTCCTACGAGCAGTACTTC.

This clonotype was picked up a small number of times. This chain joins TRBV5-4 and TRBJ1-2; D gene ambiguous. The CDR3 length is 14 residues. The V gene lost 4 bases and the J gene lost 8 bases, with 18 bases spanning the gap. Germline V gene sequence: CDR1 SGHNT, CDR2 YYREEE (reference sequence). The CDR3 sequence: CASSQAIGRRGYTF. The CDR3 bases are TGTGCCAGCAGCCAAGCGATAGGACGTCGGGGCTACACCTTC.

V is TRBV7-2 and J is TRBJ1-1; the D gene is possibly TRBD1 (5 bases). CDR3 length equals 15 residues. Looked up from germline, CDR1 is SGHTA and CDR2 is FQGNSA. The V end was cut by 6 bases, the J end by 1 base, with 15 bases between. DNA of the CDR3: TGTGCCAGCAGTTCCGGGACTGCAGAGAACACTGAAGCTTTCTTT. Protein product: CASSSGTAENTEAFF.

This clonotype was picked up many times. The genes are TRBV2 and TRBJ1-5; possibly TRBD1 for D (5 bases). The V gene lost 4 bases and the J gene lost 2 bases, with 9 bases spanning the gap. This CDR3 comprises 14 residues. CDR1 SNHLY and CDR2 FYNNEI come from the germline V gene. CDR3 protein: CASSGGEGNQPQHF. Here the CDR3 DNA reads TGTGCCAGCAGTGGGGGGGAGGGCAATCAGCCCCAGCATTTT.

This clonotype was detected only a few times. The CDR3 coding sequence is TGTGCCTGGGAGGACTTCTCTGGAAACACCATATATTTT. Residues: CAWEDFSGNTIYF. V gene TRBV10-3 combines with J gene TRBJ1-3; D not resolved. V lost 11 bases and J lost 0, with 11 bases in between. The CDR3 has 13 residues. In germline, CDR1 is ENHRY, CDR2 SYGVKD.

Turning to this clonotype: A much larger clonotype is one base distant, so this may be a read error. The chain has TRBV12-3 or TRBV12-4 and TRBJ1-1; TRBD1 matches at 7 bases. The J segment lost 0 bases and the V segment lost 4 bases, leaving 2 bases of the junction unmatched. The CDR3 is 14 amino acids. CDR3 sequence (DNA): TGTGCCAGCAGTTGGGGGACAGTGAACACTGAAGCTTTCTTT. Translation gives CASSWGTVNTEAFF.

A single count supports this clonotype. The V call is TRBV7-9, the J call TRBJ1-2; unclear D gene. There are 12 residues in the CDR3. Trimming left V 5 bases short and J 8 bases short, with 12 bases between. CDR1 and CDR2 from the germline V gene are SEHNR and FQNEAQ (reference sequence). This CDR3 is CASSGRDLGYTF. The CDR3 DNA follows: TGTGCCAGCAGCGGGAGAGATTTAGGCTACACCTTC.

The rearrangement uses TRBV7-9 and TRBJ1-1; TRBD1 matches 8 bases. Germline-derived CDR1 and CDR2 are SEHNR and FQNEAQ (reference sequence). The junction had 11 bases not matched to a gene; V was cut back by 5 bases and J by 0 bases. This CDR3 comprises 17 residues. This chain's CDR3 is CASSHDRGPALNTEAFF. The CDR3 DNA sequence: TGTGCCAGCAGCCATGACAGGGGCCCCGCTTTGAACACTGAAGCTTTCTTT.

This clonotype was observed once. The chain recombines TRBV24-1 with TRBJ2-5; D gene uncertain. V was pared by 5 bases and J by 5 bases, with 11 bases between. Germline loops: CDR1 KGHDR, CDR2 SFDVKD. This CDR3 spans 13 amino acids. CDR3 loop: CATSALLVETQYF. CDR3 DNA: TGTGCCACCAGTGCCCTCCTGGTCGAGACCCAGTACTTC.

This clonotype has only a few counts. The rearrangement joins TRBV7-3 to TRBJ2-7; TRBD2 agrees at 8 bases. J was trimmed by 2 bases and V by 2 bases; bases with no gene match: 5. CDR3 size: 15 residues. Germline CDR1 SGHTA, CDR2 FQGTGA. For the CDR3, the DNA is TGTGCCAGCAGCTTATATACTAGCGGTCCCTACGAGCAGTACTTC. The encoded protein is CASSLYTSGPYEQYF.

The sample holds a few counts of this clonotype. The genes are TRBV24-1 and TRBJ1-5; no firm D call. The CDR3 extends over 13 amino acids. Germline V gives CDR1 KGHDR, CDR2 SFDVKD. Trimming removed 4 bases from V and 6 bases from J, with 9 bases in between. The CDR3 DNA reads TGTGCCACCAGTGAGAGGGAATTTCAGCCCCAGCATTTT. Protein sequence: CATSEREFQPQHF.

This clonotype was detected ten times or more. The rearrangement links TRBV7-2 to TRBJ2-5, with unresolved D. The CDR3 extends over 12 amino acids. Germline loops: CDR1 SGHTA, CDR2 FQGNSA. The ends were cut back, 5 bases at V and 7 bases at J, with 11 bases in the middle. CDR3 DNA: TGTGCCAGCAGCCAACCTGGGTGGACCCAGTACTTC. Protein product: CASSQPGWTQYF.